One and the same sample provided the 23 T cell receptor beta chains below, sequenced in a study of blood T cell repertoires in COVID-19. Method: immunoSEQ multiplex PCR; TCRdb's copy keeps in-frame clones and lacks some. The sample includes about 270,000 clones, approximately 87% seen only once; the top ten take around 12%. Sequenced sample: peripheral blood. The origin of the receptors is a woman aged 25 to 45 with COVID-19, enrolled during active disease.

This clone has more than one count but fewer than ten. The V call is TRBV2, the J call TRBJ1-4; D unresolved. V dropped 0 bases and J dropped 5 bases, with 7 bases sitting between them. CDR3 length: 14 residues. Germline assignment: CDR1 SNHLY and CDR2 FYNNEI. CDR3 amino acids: CASSEASGNEKLFF. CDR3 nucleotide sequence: TGTGCCAGCAGTGAAGCGTCAGGAAATGAAAAACTGTTTTTT.

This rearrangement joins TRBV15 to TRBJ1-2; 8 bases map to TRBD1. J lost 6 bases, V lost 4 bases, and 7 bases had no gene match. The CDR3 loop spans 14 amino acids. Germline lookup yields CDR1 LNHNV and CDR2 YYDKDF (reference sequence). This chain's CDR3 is CATSTRRTGNGYTF. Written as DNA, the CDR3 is TGTGCCACCAGCACCCGTCGGACAGGGAATGGCTACACCTTC.

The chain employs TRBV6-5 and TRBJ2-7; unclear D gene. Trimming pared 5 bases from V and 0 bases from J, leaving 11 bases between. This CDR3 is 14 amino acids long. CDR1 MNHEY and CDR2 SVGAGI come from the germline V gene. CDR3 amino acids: CASSIYRSSYEQYF. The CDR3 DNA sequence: TGTGCCAGCAGTATATACCGGAGCTCCTACGAGCAGTACTTC.

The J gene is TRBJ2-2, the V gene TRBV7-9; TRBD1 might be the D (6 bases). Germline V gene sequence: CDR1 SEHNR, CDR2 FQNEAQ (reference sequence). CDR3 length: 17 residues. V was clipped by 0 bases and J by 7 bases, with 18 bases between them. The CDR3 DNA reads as TGTGCCAGCAGCTTAGCGACAGGAGCCGGAGGATTCGGGGAGCTGTTTTTT. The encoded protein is CASSLATGAGGFGELFF.

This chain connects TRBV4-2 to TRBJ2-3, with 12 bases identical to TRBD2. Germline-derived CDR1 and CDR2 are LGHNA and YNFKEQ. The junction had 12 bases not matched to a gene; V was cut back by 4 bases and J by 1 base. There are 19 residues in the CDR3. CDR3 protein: CASSPGSLAGGPGTDTQYF. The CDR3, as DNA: TGTGCCAGCAGCCCGGGGTCACTAGCGGGGGGTCCCGGCACAGATACGCAGTATTTT.

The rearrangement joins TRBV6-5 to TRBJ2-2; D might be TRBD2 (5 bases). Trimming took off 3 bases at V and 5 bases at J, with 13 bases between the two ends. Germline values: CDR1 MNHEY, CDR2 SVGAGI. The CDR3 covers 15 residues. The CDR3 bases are TGTGCCAGCAGTTATATCGGGCGAGGGACCGGGGAGCTGTTTTTT. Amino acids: CASSYIGRGTGELFF.

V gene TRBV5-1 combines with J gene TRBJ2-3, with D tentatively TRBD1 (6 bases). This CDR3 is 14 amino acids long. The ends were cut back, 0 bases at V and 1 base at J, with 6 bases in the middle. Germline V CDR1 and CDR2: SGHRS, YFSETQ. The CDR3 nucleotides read TGCGCCAGCAGCTTGGACAGGGGCACAGATACGCAGTATTTT. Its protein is CASSLDRGTDTQYF.

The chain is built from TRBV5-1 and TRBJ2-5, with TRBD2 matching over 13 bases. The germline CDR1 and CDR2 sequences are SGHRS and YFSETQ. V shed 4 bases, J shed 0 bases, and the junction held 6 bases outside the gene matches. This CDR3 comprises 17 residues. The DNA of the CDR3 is TGCGCCAGCAGCAGAGGAGGGACTAGCGGGGACCAAGAGACCCAGTACTTC. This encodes CASSRGGTSGDQETQYF.

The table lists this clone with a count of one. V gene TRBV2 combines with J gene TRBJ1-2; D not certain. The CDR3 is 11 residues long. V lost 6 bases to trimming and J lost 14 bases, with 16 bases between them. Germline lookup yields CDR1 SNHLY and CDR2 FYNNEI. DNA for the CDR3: TGTGCCAGCAGGGAGGGTCTTCCCCAAACCTTC. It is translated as CASREGLPQTF.

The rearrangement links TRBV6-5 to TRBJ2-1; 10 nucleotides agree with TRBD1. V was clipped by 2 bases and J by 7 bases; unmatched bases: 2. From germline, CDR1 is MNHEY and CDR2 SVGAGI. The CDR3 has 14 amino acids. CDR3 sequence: CASSYGQGGNEQFF. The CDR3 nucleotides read TGTGCCAGCAGTTACGGACAGGGGGGAAATGAGCAGTTCTTC.

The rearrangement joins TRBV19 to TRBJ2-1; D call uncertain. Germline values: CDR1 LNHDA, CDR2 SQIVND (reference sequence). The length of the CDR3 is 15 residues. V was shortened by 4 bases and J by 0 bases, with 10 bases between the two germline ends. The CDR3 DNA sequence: TGTGCCAGTAGTAGTAGCCCTAGCTCCTACAATGAGCAGTTCTTC. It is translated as CASSSSPSSYNEQFF. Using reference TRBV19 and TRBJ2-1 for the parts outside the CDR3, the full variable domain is DGGITQSPKYLFRKEGQNVTLSCEQNLNHDAMYWYRQDPGQGLRLIYYSQIVNDFQKGDIAEGYSVSREKKESFPLTVTSAQKNPTAFYLCASSSSPSSYNEQFFGPGTRLTVL.

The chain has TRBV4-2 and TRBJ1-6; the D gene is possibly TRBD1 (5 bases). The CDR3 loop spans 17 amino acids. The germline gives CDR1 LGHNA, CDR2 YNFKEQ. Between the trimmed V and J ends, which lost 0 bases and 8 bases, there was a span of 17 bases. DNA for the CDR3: TGTGCCAGCAGCCAAGAAGGGATGGGGGGAGGGGATTCACCCCTCCACTTT. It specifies CASSQEGMGGGDSPLHF.

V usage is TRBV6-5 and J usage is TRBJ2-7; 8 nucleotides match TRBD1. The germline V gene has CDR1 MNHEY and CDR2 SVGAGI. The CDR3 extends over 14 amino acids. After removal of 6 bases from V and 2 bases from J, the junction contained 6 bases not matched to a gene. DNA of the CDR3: TGTGCCAGCAGGACGGGGACAGGAACCTACGAGCAGTACTTC. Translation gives CASRTGTGTYEQYF.

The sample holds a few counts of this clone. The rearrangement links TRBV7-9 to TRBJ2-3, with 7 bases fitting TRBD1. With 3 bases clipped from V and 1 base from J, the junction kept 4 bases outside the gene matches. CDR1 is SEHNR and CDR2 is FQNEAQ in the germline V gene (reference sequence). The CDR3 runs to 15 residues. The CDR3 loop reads CASSLGQGGTDTQYF. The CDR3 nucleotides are TGTGCCAGCAGCTTGGGTCAGGGGGGCACAGATACGCAGTATTTT. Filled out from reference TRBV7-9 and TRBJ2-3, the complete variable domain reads DTGVSQNPRHKITKRGQNVTFRCDPISEHNRLYWYRQTLGQGPEFLTYFQNEAQLEKSRLLSDRFSAERPKGSFSTLEIQRTEQGDSAMYLCASSLGQGGTDTQYFGPGTRLTVL.

CDR3 nucleotide sequence: TGTGCCAGCAAGGGCGGGAAGAACACCGGGGAGCTGTTTTTT. Translating it yields CASKGGKNTGELFF. This chain connects TRBV2 to TRBJ2-2; D perhaps matches TRBD2 (6 bases). V was pared by 7 bases and J by 1 base, with 10 bases between. The CDR3 consists of 14 residues. Germline V gives CDR1 SNHLY, CDR2 FYNNEI.

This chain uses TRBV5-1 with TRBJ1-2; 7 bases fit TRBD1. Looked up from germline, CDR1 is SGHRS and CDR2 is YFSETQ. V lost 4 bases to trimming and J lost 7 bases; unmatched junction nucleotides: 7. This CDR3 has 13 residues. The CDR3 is CASSLRQGGGYTF. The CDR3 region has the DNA TGCGCCAGCAGCCTTAGACAGGGAGGTGGCTACACCTTC.

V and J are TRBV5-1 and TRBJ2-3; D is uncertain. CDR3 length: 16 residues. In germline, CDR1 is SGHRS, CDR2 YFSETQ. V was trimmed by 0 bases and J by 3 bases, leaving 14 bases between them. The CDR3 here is CASSLGYGVVTDTQYF. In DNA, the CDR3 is TGCGCCAGCAGCTTGGGTTATGGAGTAGTAACAGATACGCAGTATTTT.

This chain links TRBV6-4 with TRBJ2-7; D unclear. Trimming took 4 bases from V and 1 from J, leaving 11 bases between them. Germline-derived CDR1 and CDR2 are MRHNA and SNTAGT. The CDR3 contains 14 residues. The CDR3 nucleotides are TGTGCCAGCAGTGTATACGGAGAATCCTACGAGCAGTACTTC. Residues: CASSVYGESYEQYF.

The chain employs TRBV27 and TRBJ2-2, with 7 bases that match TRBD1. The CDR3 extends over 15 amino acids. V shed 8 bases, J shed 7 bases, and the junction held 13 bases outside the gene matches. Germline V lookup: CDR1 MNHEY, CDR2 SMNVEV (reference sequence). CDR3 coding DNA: TGTGCCAGCCGAGAGGGACAGCTTCGTCACGGGGAGCTGTTTTTT. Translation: CASREGQLRHGELFF.

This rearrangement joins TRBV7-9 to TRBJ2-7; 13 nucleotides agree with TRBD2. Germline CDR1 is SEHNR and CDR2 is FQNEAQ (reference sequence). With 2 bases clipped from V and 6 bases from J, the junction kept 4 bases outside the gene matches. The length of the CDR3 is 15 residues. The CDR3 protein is CASSLRTSGGFEQYF. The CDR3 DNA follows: TGTGCCAGCAGCTTAAGGACTAGCGGGGGTTTCGAGCAGTACTTC.

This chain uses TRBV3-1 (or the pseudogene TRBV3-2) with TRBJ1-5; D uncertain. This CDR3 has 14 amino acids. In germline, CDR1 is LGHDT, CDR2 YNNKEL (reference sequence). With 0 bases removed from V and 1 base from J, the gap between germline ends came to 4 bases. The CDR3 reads CASSQDISNQPQHF. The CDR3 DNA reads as TGTGCCAGCAGCCAAGATATAAGCAATCAGCCCCAGCATTTT.

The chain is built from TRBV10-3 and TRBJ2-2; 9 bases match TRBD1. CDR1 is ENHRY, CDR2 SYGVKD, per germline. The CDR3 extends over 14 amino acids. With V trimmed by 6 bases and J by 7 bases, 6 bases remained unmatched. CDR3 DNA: TGTGCCATCAGAGGGGGACAGGGCGACGGGGAGCTGTTTTTT. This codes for CAIRGGQGDGELFF.

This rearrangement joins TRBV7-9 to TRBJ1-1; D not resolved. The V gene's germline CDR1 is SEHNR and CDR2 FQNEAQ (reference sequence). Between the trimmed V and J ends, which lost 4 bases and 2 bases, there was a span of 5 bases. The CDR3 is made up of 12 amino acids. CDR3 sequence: CASSYLNTEAFF. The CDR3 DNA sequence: TGTGCCAGCAGCTACCTAAACACTGAAGCTTTCTTT. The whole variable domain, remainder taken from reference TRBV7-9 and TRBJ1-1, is DTGVSQNPRHKITKRGQNVTFRCDPISEHNRLYWYRQTLGQGPEFLTYFQNEAQLEKSRLLSDRFSAERPKGSFSTLEIQRTEQGDSAMYLCASSYLNTEAFFGQGTRLTVV.